Listed here are 10 T cell receptor beta chains from one sample, sequenced in a study of blood T cell repertoires in COVID-19. The data were produced by immunoSEQ multiplex PCR, yet TCRdb's version contains in-frame clones alone and is incomplete. Of 200,000 to 250,000 clones in the sample, 70% to 90% were seen once. What was sequenced was PBMCs or T cells enriched from blood (not recorded which). The origin of the receptors is a man aged 25-40 years who had recovered from COVID-19.

In this sample, this clone turned up a few times. The chain couples TRBV7-9 to TRBJ1-1; D is uncertain. The ends were cut back, 2 bases at V and 0 bases at J, with 7 bases in the middle. This CDR3 contains 14 residues. Germline CDR1 reads SEHNR; CDR2 reads FQNEAQ (reference sequence). CDR3 nucleotide sequence: TGTGCCAGCAGCTTATCCAACATGAACACTGAAGCTTTCTTT. Protein sequence: CASSLSNMNTEAFF.

The genes are TRBV11-2 and TRBJ2-1; D might be TRBD2 (6 bases). From germline, CDR1 is SGHAT and CDR2 FQNNGV. Deletions cut 2 bases from V and 7 bases from J, with 18 bases between. This CDR3 has 16 amino acids. CDR3 region: CASSLSGGALGNEQFF. The DNA of the CDR3 is TGTGCCAGCAGCTTATCCGGCGGGGCGTTAGGGAATGAGCAGTTCTTC.

A word on this clone: Other DNA sequences in this sample translate to the same CDR3. The rearrangement links TRBV6-1 to TRBJ1-1; D perhaps matches TRBD1 (5 bases). The CDR3 has 12 residues. V was trimmed by 2 bases and J by 8 bases, leaving 9 bases between them. Germline lookup yields CDR1 MNHNS and CDR2 SASEGT. CDR3 sequence (DNA): TGTGCCAGCAGTGAATGGACACGGGAAGCTTTCTTT. Its translation: CASSEWTREAFF.

The chain carries TRBV27 and TRBJ2-7, with TRBD1 matching over 9 bases. V lost 6 bases and J lost 3; bases outside the gene matches: 3. Germline-derived CDR1 and CDR2 are MNHEY and SMNVEV (reference sequence). The CDR3 is 13 residues long. Here the CDR3 reads CASSRDRVYEQYF. The CDR3 DNA reads as TGTGCCAGCAGCCGGGACAGGGTCTACGAGCAGTACTTC.

CDR3 region: CASSQSRQVGQPQHF. The CDR3, as DNA: TGTGCCAGCAGCCAATCCCGGCAGGTGGGTCAGCCCCAGCATTTT. The chain links TRBV16 to TRBJ1-5; no definite D call. Germline CDR1 reads KGHSY; CDR2 reads FQNENV. V was cut by 0 bases and J by 6 bases, with 12 bases left in between. The CDR3 has 15 residues.

This chain uses TRBV19 with TRBJ1-2, with 8 bases matching TRBD1. The CDR3 is made up of 17 amino acids. Germline V gene lookup returns CDR1 LNHDA and CDR2 SQIVND (reference sequence). Unmatched junction bases numbered 16, after V lost 4 bases and J lost 6 bases. CDR3 nucleotide sequence: TGTGCCAGTAGTAGAGGGTTTTCGGGCAGGGGGCTCGATGGCTACACCTTC. Its translation: CASSRGFSGRGLDGYTF.

CDR3 residues: CASRYTSGSFSEQFF. The CDR3 nucleotides read TGCGCCAGCAGATATACTAGCGGGAGTTTTAGTGAGCAGTTCTTC. This chain uses TRBV5-1 with TRBJ2-1, with TRBD2 identical over 11 bases. CDR1 is SGHRS, CDR2 YFSETQ, per germline. The CDR3 sequence is 15 residues long. With V trimmed by 5 bases and J by 9 bases, 10 bases remained unmatched.

The chain recombines TRBV5-1 with TRBJ1-2; 10 bases map to TRBD1. Germline V gives CDR1 SGHRS, CDR2 YFSETQ. There are 14 residues in the CDR3. J lost 3 bases, V lost 6 bases, and 5 bases had no gene match. The CDR3 is CASKLGTGDYGYTF. CDR3 in DNA: TGCGCCAGCAAACTGGGGACAGGGGACTATGGCTACACCTTC.

V is TRBV27 and J is TRBJ1-2; unclear D gene. This CDR3 spans 16 amino acids. Trimming shortened V by 4 bases and J by 0 bases, and 15 bases separated the two germline ends. Germline CDR1 is MNHEY and CDR2 is SMNVEV (reference sequence). This chain's CDR3 is CASSSAPGRTNYGYTF. The DNA for the CDR3 is TGTGCCAGCAGTTCCGCCCCCGGTAGAACTAACTATGGCTACACCTTC.

The chain has TRBV19 and TRBJ2-4; 11 bases fit TRBD2. Germline values: CDR1 LNHDA, CDR2 SQIVND (reference sequence). There are 14 residues in the CDR3. The trim removed 4 bases at V and 14 bases at J, leaving 10 bases unmatched. CDR3 in amino acids: CASSREDSGRAKYF. CDR3 in DNA: TGTGCCAGTAGTAGAGAGGATAGCGGGAGGGCAAAGTACTTC.